The rows below give T cell receptor beta chains drawn from one sample of a study of blood T cell repertoires in COVID-19. Measured with immunoSEQ multiplex PCR; TCRdb has only the in-frame clones, and not every one. Among around 45,000 clones listed, roughly 90% were seen once. The sequencing sample was made of peripheral blood. The receptors were sampled from a man aged 60 to 75 with active COVID-19. The CDR3 runs from the conserved cysteine through the conserved F or W. The D gene is left open where the match is weak.

j_gene,len,v_gene,d_gene,CDR3nt,CDR3aa
TRBJ1-5,12,TRBV6-6,NA,TGTGCCAGCAGTGAGTGGAATCAGCCCCAGCATTTT,CASSEWNQPQHF
TRBJ2-3,16,TRBV7-9,TRBD2,TGTGCCAGCAGCCCAGGCGGGGGAGCTGCTGCAGATACGCAGTATTTT,CASSPGGGAAADTQYF
TRBJ1-6,13,TRBV6-5,TRBD1,TGTGCCAGCGGACAGGGCTATAATTCACCCCTCCACTTT,CASGQGYNSPLHF
TRBJ2-1,14,TRBV20-1,TRBD1,TGCAGTGCTAGTTATACAGGGGGCGGGAATGAGCAGTTCTTC,CSASYTGGGNEQFF
TRBJ2-3,15,TRBV14,TRBD2,TGTGCCAGCAGCCTGGGAGGGACTTTCACAGATACGCAGTATTTT,CASSLGGTFTDTQYF
TRBJ2-2,18,TRBV11-2,TRBD2,TGTGCCAGCAGCGGCGGAGGGCTAGCGGGAGTTTGGGCGGGGGAGCTGTTTTTT,CASSGGGLAGVWAGELFF
TRBJ2-7,15,TRBV6-1,NA,TGTGCCAGCAGTGAATTCCGGACATCATTATACGAGCAGTACTTC,CASSEFRTSLYEQYF
TRBJ2-1,16,TRBV5-1,TRBD2,TGCGCCAGCAGCTTGGCCGGAACTAGCGGGAGCGGTGAGCAGTTCTTC,CASSLAGTSGSGEQFF
TRBJ1-3,19,TRBV6-1,NA,TGTGCCAGCAGTGACGCTTCGGGGGGCCACCTCTTCTCTGGAAACACCATATATTTT,CASSDASGGHLFSGNTIYF
TRBJ2-3,14,TRBV7-7,TRBD2,TGTGCTAGCAGCTTAGATCGGGGGGCAGATACGCAGTATTTT,CASSLDRGADTQYF
TRBJ2-1,17,TRBV5-1,TRBD2,TGCGCCAGCAGCTATCGACCAGAGGGAGGGCCGCTTAATGAGCAGTTCTTC,CASSYRPEGGPLNEQFF
TRBJ1-2,11,TRBV2,NA,TGTGCCAGCAGTGTTTGGGGCGGCTACACCTTC,CASSVWGGYTF
TRBJ2-3,15,TRBV11-2,TRBD2,TGTGCCAGCAGCCCCGGGACTAGCGTCACAGATACGCAGTATTTT,CASSPGTSVTDTQYF
TRBJ1-5,14,TRBV7-8,NA,TGTGCCAGCAGCTTGACAGATGGCAATCAGCCCCAGCATTTT,CASSLTDGNQPQHF
TRBJ2-5,15,TRBV15,NA,TGTGCCACCAGCAGAGATGAAGCGCTGCAAGAGACCCAGTACTTC,CATSRDEALQETQYF
TRBJ2-7,13,TRBV7-2,NA,TGTGCCAGCACAGCCAGCGGCCCTGGGGAGCAGTACTTC,CASTASGPGEQYF